A single sample is the source of the 26 T cell receptor beta chains below, sequenced in a study of blood T cell repertoires in COVID-19. The method was immunoSEQ multiplex PCR; TCRdb's version includes in-frame clones alone and lacks a portion of them. The data hold approximately 150,000 clones, with about 85% observed a single time. Sequencing was performed on PBMCs or T cells enriched from blood (not recorded which). These receptors came from a woman in her thirties or forties with acute COVID-19.

This chain uses TRBV19 with TRBJ2-1, with TRBD2 matching 9 bases. With V trimmed by 5 bases and J by 4 bases, 9 bases remained unmatched. CDR3 length: 16 residues. The germline gives CDR1 LNHDA, CDR2 SQIVND (reference sequence). The CDR3 region has the DNA TGTGCCAGTAGTGCCCGGCTAAGCGGGAGGTACAATGAGCAGTTCTTC. Translated, it gives CASSARLSGRYNEQFF.

The V gene is TRBV30, the J gene TRBJ2-7; 12 bases agree with TRBD1. CDR1 is GTSNPN and CDR2 is SVGIG in the germline V gene (reference sequence). The trim removed 2 bases at V and 9 bases at J, leaving 14 bases unmatched. The CDR3 has 16 amino acids. As DNA, the CDR3 is TGTGCCTGGAGTCGGGACAGGGGGCAGTTCCCGGCGGGGCAGTACTTC. It specifies CAWSRDRGQFPAGQYF.

Worth noting for this clone: The junction does not match germline at one end; this may be a read error. The chain couples TRBV4-1 to TRBJ2-2; the match to TRBD1 covers 11 bases. The CDR3 runs 13 residues. From germline, CDR1 is MGHRA and CDR2 YSYEKL. CDR3 nucleotides: TGCGCCAGCAGCTCTGGGGGACAGGGGGGGCTGTTTTTT. It codes for CASSSGGQGGLFF.

The rearrangement links TRBV11-2 to TRBJ2-2; TRBD2 matches at 9 bases. V lost 7 bases to trimming and J lost 2 bases; unmatched junction nucleotides: 5. Germline V gene sequence: CDR1 SGHAT, CDR2 FQNNGV. This CDR3 has 15 residues. CDR3 sequence: CASTRAGGNTGELFF. The DNA of the CDR3 is TGTGCCAGCACGAGAGCGGGGGGAAACACCGGGGAGCTGTTTTTT.

The chain employs TRBV28 and TRBJ1-2, with D uncertain. The ends were cut back, 3 bases at V and 3 bases at J, with 14 bases in the middle. The CDR3 sequence is 15 residues long. Germline V gene data show CDR1 as MDHEN and CDR2 as SYDVKM. CDR3 bases: TGTGCCAGCAGTTTTCGGGGAGCCAAACACTATGGCTACACCTTC. Translating gives CASSFRGAKHYGYTF.

Turning to this clone: Other DNA sequences in the same sample also yield this CDR3. The chain has TRBV2 and TRBJ1-2; possible D gene TRBD1, 6 bases. This CDR3 is 12 amino acids long. Trimming removed 4 bases at V and 6 bases at J, with 9 bases between. From germline, CDR1 is SNHLY and CDR2 FYNNEI. Here the CDR3 reads CASSARGNGYTF. CDR3 DNA: TGTGCCAGCAGTGCCAGGGGAAATGGCTACACCTTC.

This clone appeared once. V and J are TRBV4-1 and TRBJ2-3, with 7 bases aligning to TRBD1. V gave up 3 bases and J gave up 4 bases; unmatched junction bases: 1. The CDR3 runs 13 residues. The germline V gene encodes CDR1 MGHRA and CDR2 YSYEKL. The CDR3 region is CASSQTGSDTQYF. The CDR3 nucleotides read TGCGCCAGCAGCCAGACAGGGTCAGATACGCAGTATTTT.

The gene calls are TRBV5-4 and TRBJ1-2, with 7 bases lining up with TRBD1. Germline values: CDR1 SGHNT, CDR2 YYREEE (reference sequence). This CDR3 is 13 amino acids long. J lost 8 bases, V lost 3 bases, and 7 bases had no gene match. CDR3 protein: CASSSKGAEGYTF. DNA of the CDR3: TGTGCCAGCAGCTCCAAGGGGGCTGAAGGCTACACCTTC.

This rearrangement joins TRBV18 to TRBJ1-1; weak D call: TRBD1 (6 bases). CDR3 size: 13 residues. Trimming removed 2 bases from V and 8 bases from J, with 12 bases in between. CDR1 KGHSH and CDR2 LQKENI come from the germline V gene. CDR3 nucleotide sequence: TGTGCCAGCTCACCAACAGGGTATGGGGAAGCTTTCTTT. Translating gives CASSPTGYGEAFF. Full variable domain (rest looked up from reference TRBV18 and TRBJ1-1): NAGVMQNPRHLVRRRGQEARLRCSPMKGHSHVYWYRQLPEEGLKFMVYLQKENIIDESGMPKERFSAEFPKEGPSILRIQQVVRGDSAAYFCASSPTGYGEAFFGQGTRLTVV.

The V and J genes are TRBV6-5 and TRBJ1-3, with unresolved D. The CDR3 runs 15 residues. V lost 2 bases and J lost 0, with 8 bases in between. Germline CDR1 and CDR2: MNHEY and SVGAGI. DNA for the CDR3: TGTGCCAGCAGTTACATGAGCGGCTCTGGAAACACCATATATTTT. Translating gives CASSYMSGSGNTIYF.

The CDR3 is CASRVPGTGGADTQYF. CDR3 DNA sequence: TGTGCCAGCAGGGTCCCCGGGACAGGGGGCGCAGATACGCAGTATTTT. The rearrangement joins TRBV2 to TRBJ2-3, with 12 bases fitting TRBD1. CDR1 and CDR2 (germline): SNHLY, FYNNEI. The CDR3 is 16 residues long. Unmatched junction bases numbered 8, after V lost 6 bases and J lost 4 bases.

The chain uses TRBV27 and TRBJ2-6; tentatively, D is TRBD1 (5 bases). V was trimmed by 1 base and J by 4 bases, leaving 11 bases between them. The CDR3 sequence is 16 residues long. The V gene's germline CDR1 is MNHEY and CDR2 SMNVEV (reference sequence). The CDR3 sequence is CASSLLTVSGANVLTF. CDR3 bases: TGTGCCAGCAGTTTATTGACAGTTTCCGGGGCCAACGTCCTGACTTTC.

This chain uses TRBV18 with TRBJ2-5; TRBD2 might be the D (5 bases). In germline, CDR1 is KGHSH, CDR2 LQKENI. V shed 3 bases and J shed 3 bases, with 11 bases lying between them. This CDR3 is built from 14 residues. The CDR3 bases are TGTGCCAGCTCACCGGCGGGCGGTAAAGAGACCCAGTACTTC. Encoded protein: CASSPAGGKETQYF. Filled out from reference TRBV18 and TRBJ2-5, the complete variable domain reads NAGVMQNPRHLVRRRGQEARLRCSPMKGHSHVYWYRQLPEEGLKFMVYLQKENIIDESGMPKERFSAEFPKEGPSILRIQQVVRGDSAAYFCASSPAGGKETQYFGPGTRLLVL.

The chain couples TRBV7-6 to TRBJ2-7; 10 bases are shared with TRBD2. The CDR3 has 15 amino acids. The germline V gene encodes CDR1 SGHVS and CDR2 FNYEAQ. The junction had 11 bases not matched to a gene; V was cut back by 5 bases and J by 7 bases. CDR3 in amino acids: CASSPWVAGGGEQYF. As DNA, the CDR3 is TGTGCCAGCAGCCCCTGGGTAGCGGGAGGAGGGGAGCAGTACTTC.

The V and J genes are TRBV18 and TRBJ1-2, with TRBD1 as a possible D gene (5 bases). V lost 1 base and J lost 1, with 10 bases in between. Germline loops: CDR1 KGHSH, CDR2 LQKENI. This CDR3 has 15 residues. The DNA of the CDR3 is TGTGCCAGCTCACCACTTCCAGGGATTAACTATGGCTACACCTTC. Translating gives CASSPLPGINYGYTF.

In DNA form, the CDR3 reads TGTGCCAGCTCACGAGTAGAAGTGGAGACCCAGTACTTC. It translates to CASSRVEVETQYF. The chain employs TRBV18 and TRBJ2-5; D unclear. Looked up from germline, CDR1 is KGHSH and CDR2 is LQKENI. This CDR3 contains 13 residues. Trimming stripped 4 bases from V and 5 bases from J, with 11 bases between.

This clone was picked up a small number of times. V gene TRBV14 combines with J gene TRBJ2-7, with TRBD2 matching 7 bases. The V segment lost 1 base and the J segment 6 bases; nucleotides outside the gene matches: 15. Germline lookup yields CDR1 SGHDN and CDR2 FVKESK. The CDR3 runs 17 residues. The CDR3 region has the DNA TGTGCCAGCAGCCAAGTTGGAAGGGAGGGCAAGCGAGGCGAGCAGTACTTC. Translation: CASSQVGREGKRGEQYF.

The V and J genes are TRBV7-6 and TRBJ2-5, with D possibly matching TRBD1 (5 bases). Germline V lookup: CDR1 SGHVS, CDR2 FNYEAQ. The ends were cut back, 5 bases at V and 4 bases at J, with 17 bases in the middle. The CDR3 totals 15 residues. The CDR3 loop reads CASSPRVVGIETQYF. Written as DNA, the CDR3 is TGTGCCAGCAGCCCCAGGGTTGTAGGTATAGAGACCCAGTACTTC.

V is TRBV3-1 (or the pseudogene TRBV3-2) and J is TRBJ2-7; 12 bases line up with TRBD1. The V segment lost 1 base and the J segment 5 bases; nucleotides outside the gene matches: 3. The CDR3 covers 15 residues. Germline CDR1 is LGHDT and CDR2 is YNNKEL (reference sequence). CDR3 coding DNA: TGTGCCAGCAGCCAAGCCGGGACAGGGGGCAACGAGCAGTACTTC. This gives the protein CASSQAGTGGNEQYF.

The rearrangement joins TRBV2 to TRBJ2-2; 7 bases fit TRBD1. The CDR3 spans 15 residues. V lost 4 bases, J lost 5 bases, and 7 bases stayed unmatched. CDR1 is SNHLY and CDR2 is FYNNEI in the germline V gene. CDR3 bases: TGTGCCAGCAGTGCAGTACAGGGGACGACCGGGGAGCTGTTTTTT. As protein: CASSAVQGTTGELFF. Variable domain in full (rest from reference TRBV2 and TRBJ2-2): EPEVTQTPSHQVTQMGQEVILRCVPISNHLYFYWYRQILGQKVEFLVSFYNNEISEKSEIFDDQFSVERPDGSNFTLKIRSTKLEDSAMYFCASSAVQGTTGELFFGEGSRLTVL.

On this clone: Other DNA sequences within the sample encode an identical CDR3. The V gene is TRBV27, the J gene TRBJ2-1; 7 nucleotides align to TRBD1. V gave up 6 bases and J gave up 1 base; unmatched junction bases: 6. CDR3 size: 15 residues. Looked up from germline, CDR1 is MNHEY and CDR2 is SMNVEV (reference sequence). This CDR3 is CASSSRDSSYNEQFF. The CDR3 DNA follows: TGTGCCAGCAGCTCTAGGGACAGTTCCTACAATGAGCAGTTCTTC.

V and J are TRBV2 and TRBJ2-7; 10 bases are a match to TRBD1. Germline V CDR1 and CDR2: SNHLY, FYNNEI. The junction had 3 bases not matched to a gene; V was cut back by 4 bases and J by 0 bases. The CDR3 has 15 amino acids. The CDR3 reads CASSADRGYSYEQYF. The CDR3 coding sequence is TGTGCCAGCAGTGCGGACAGGGGGTACTCCTACGAGCAGTACTTC. The whole variable domain, filled in from reference TRBV2 and TRBJ2-7, reads EPEVTQTPSHQVTQMGQEVILRCVPISNHLYFYWYRQILGQKVEFLVSFYNNEISEKSEIFDDQFSVERPDGSNFTLKIRSTKLEDSAMYFCASSADRGYSYEQYFGPGTRLTVT.

This rearrangement joins TRBV3-1 (or the pseudogene TRBV3-2) to TRBJ1-1, with unresolved D. Trimming took off 1 base at V and 1 base at J, with 7 bases between the two ends. The germline V gene encodes CDR1 LGHDT and CDR2 YNNKEL (reference sequence). The CDR3 runs to 14 residues. CDR3 amino acids: CASSQVAGNTEAFF. CDR3 DNA sequence: TGTGCCAGCAGCCAAGTGGCGGGGAACACTGAAGCTTTCTTT.

The rearrangement links TRBV25-1 to TRBJ1-2, with a possible D match to TRBD1 (5 bases). Germline loops: CDR1 MGHDK, CDR2 SYGVNS. V was clipped by 6 bases and J by 8 bases, with 13 bases between them. The CDR3 has 12 residues. The CDR3 here is CASRGQGSGYTF. CDR3 nucleotides: TGTGCCAGCAGGGGGCAGGGATCCGGCTACACCTTC.

V is TRBV29-1 and J is TRBJ1-2, with D maybe TRBD1 (6 bases). The CDR3 has 11 amino acids. Germline V lookup: CDR1 SQVTM, CDR2 ANQGSEA. With 7 bases removed from V and 2 bases from J, the gap between germline ends came to 8 bases. Here the CDR3 reads CSGQENYGYTF. Here the CDR3 DNA reads TGCAGCGGACAGGAGAACTATGGCTACACCTTC.

This chain joins TRBV9 and TRBJ2-1; no firm D call. Germline V gene lookup returns CDR1 SGDLS and CDR2 YYNGEE. Trimming shortened V by 0 bases and J by 1 base, and 11 bases separated the two germline ends. The CDR3 runs to 16 residues. The CDR3 protein is CASSVGAVRSYNEQFF. The DNA of the CDR3 is TGTGCCAGCAGCGTAGGGGCAGTTCGGTCCTACAATGAGCAGTTCTTC. Variable domain in full (rest from reference TRBV9 and TRBJ2-1): DSGVTQTPKHLITATGQRVTLRCSPRSGDLSVYWYQQSLDQGLQFLIQYYNGEERAKGNILERFSAQQFPDLHSELNLSSLELGDSALYFCASSVGAVRSYNEQFFGPGTRLTVL.